The present T cell receptor (beta chain) was sequenced within a study of neoadjuvant anti-PD-1 for oral cavity cancer. Study in general: Patients mostly received three to four biweekly nivolumab doses at 3 mg/kg before surgery.

Germline values: CDR1 SNHLY, CDR2 FYNNEI. The CDR3 spans 14 residues. Patients had HPV-negative, locally advanced oral cavity squamous cell carcinoma. Blood libraries mostly used about 500 ng genomic DNA, six replicates each. TCRdb's table, derived via immunoSEQ multiplex PCR, lists solely in-frame clones and lacks some. The data hold approximately 15,000 clones, with around 72% observed a single time. Points on this clone: Relative to the germline gene, one junction end is altered; a read error may explain this.

The specimen was PBMCs, collected before nivolumab (anti-PD-1) treatment. This TCR was recovered from a person aged 35-79 years with oral cavity squamous cell carcinoma. V usage is TRBV2 and J usage is TRBJ1-1; 10 positions agree with TRBD1. CDR3 in amino acids: CASSEDRGLTEAFF. CDR3 DNA: TGTGCCAGCAGCGAAGACAGGGGGCTGACTGAAGCTTTCTTT.